The clone carrying this T cell receptor beta chain was picked up one time. Its antigen is as yet unknown. The data were produced by immunoSEQ multiplex PCR, yet TCRdb's version contains in-frame clones alone and is incomplete. The sample records 56,000 or so clones, approximately 80% being singletons. Time point specified: week 47, end of study. Every single dose of the vaccine, 300 ug of mutant IDH1 20-mer peptide, came with topical imiquimod. The patients were given eight vaccinations, one each in weeks 1, 3, 5, 7, 11, 15, 19 and 23. The sample comes from a study of a mutant IDH1 vaccine in newly diagnosed glioma. Background on the study: Treatment recipients were about 62% male and around 38% female, and their mean age was about 39 years. Visit V12 was scheduled at week 35 and visit V13 at week 47.

The sample was PBMCs, taken from a glioma patient whose treatment included an IDH1 peptide vaccine. The clonotype comes from a woman aged 40 to 55 with glioma. Some clones in this sample may be carry-over from other donors' samples.

The CDR3 loop is CASTNTPGAVAGYTF. The CDR3 DNA is TGTGCCAGCACCAACACTCCAGGGGCAGTCGCAGGCTACACCTTC. This chain joins TRBV9 and TRBJ1-2; D perhaps matches TRBD1 (6 bases). Germline CDR1 is SGDLS and CDR2 is YYNGEE. This CDR3 region has 15 residues. Trimming left V 6 bases short and J 8 bases short, with 23 bases between.